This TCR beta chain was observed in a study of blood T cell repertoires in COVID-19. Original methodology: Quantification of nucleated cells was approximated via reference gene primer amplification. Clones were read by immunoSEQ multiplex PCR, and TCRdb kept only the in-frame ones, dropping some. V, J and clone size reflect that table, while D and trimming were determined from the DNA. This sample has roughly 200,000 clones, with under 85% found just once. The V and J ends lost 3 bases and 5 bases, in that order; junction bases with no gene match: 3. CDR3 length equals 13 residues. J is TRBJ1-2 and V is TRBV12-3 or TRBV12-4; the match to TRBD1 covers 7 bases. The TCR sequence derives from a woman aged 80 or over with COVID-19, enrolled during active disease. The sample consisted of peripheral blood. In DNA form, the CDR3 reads TGTGCCAGCAGTTTGACAGGGCTATATGGCTACACCTTC. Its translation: CASSLTGLYGYTF.